This T cell receptor beta chain was sequenced during a study of early T cells in non-severe SARS-CoV-2 infection. On the study more broadly: Chains stayed unpaired after sequencing of bulk RNA from unsorted whole blood. Notes on the study in general: Anti-spike CD8 responses were favored in VDJdb matching, and private and CD4 specificities were missed.

This CDR3 region has 16 residues. J gave up 4 bases and V 5 bases, and 11 bases lay outside the gene matches. Germline loops: CDR1 DFQATT, CDR2 SNEGSKA (reference sequence). This clonotype was seen repeatedly, ten times or more. The antigen remains undetermined. The protocol attached unique molecular identifiers to individual cDNA molecules. TCRdb passed the 5' RACE reads through MiXCR, listing each CDR3 protein once. The table records tens of thousands of distinct CDR3 sequences, 8% to 9.5% of them present only once. Sequenced input: whole blood. This receptor was identified in an adult who was a healthcare worker with PCR-confirmed SARS-CoV-2 infection or an uninfected control (not recorded which). The chain uses TRBV20-1 and TRBJ2-2; 9 bases align to TRBD2. The CDR3 bases are TGCAGTGCTCCGAGTAGCGGGAGAGGTAGCACCGGGGAGCTGTTTTTT. Encoded protein: CSAPSSGRGSTGELFF.